This is a list of T cell receptor beta chains from one sample in a study of shared clonotypes between healthy human individuals. Assay: immunoSEQ multiplex PCR; the TCRdb copy retains only in-frame clones and omits some. The sample comprises around 750,000 clones, under 80% of which are singletons, and 1.5% to 2% rests with the top ten. Material: memory CD4+ T cells sorted from blood. The receptors shown here come from a woman aged 25-40 years in good health. Each CDR3 is given with its conserved first and last residue. A D gene is named only where the DNA matches it firmly. Clone size is stated in some rows and not others, as once, few, many or a class when expanded.

v_gene	abundance	j_gene	d_gene	CDR3aa	CDR3nt
TRBV30	NA	TRBJ2-1	NA	CAWSLGSYNEQFF	TGTGCCTGGAGTCTGGGTAGCTACAATGAGCAGTTCTTC
TRBV28	NA	TRBJ2-7	NA	CASTLDLFNPWKTYEQYF	TGTGCCAGCACCCTGGACCTTTTCAATCCTTGGAAAACCTACGAGCAGTACTTC
TRBV5-1	NA	TRBJ2-2	NA	CASSLEAGANTGELFF	TGCGCCAGCAGCTTGGAGGCAGGGGCGAACACCGGGGAGCTGTTTTTT
TRBV28	NA	TRBJ2-7	TRBD1	CASREQGVNSYEQYF	TGTGCCAGCAGGGAACAGGGGGTAAACTCCTACGAGCAGTACTTC
TRBV28	NA	TRBJ2-5	TRBD1	CASTLDRGQETQYF	TGTGCCAGCACCTTGGACAGGGGCCAAGAGACCCAGTACTTC
TRBV14	NA	TRBJ1-1	NA	CASSPRGKGGGTEAFF	TGTGCCAGCAGCCCTAGGGGGAAGGGCGGGGGGACTGAAGCTTTCTTT
TRBV5-1	NA	TRBJ2-1	TRBD1	CASSLGVGGTGAHEQFF	TGCGCCAGCAGCTTGGGAGTGGGAGGGACAGGGGCCCATGAGCAGTTCTTC
TRBV4-1	NA	TRBJ1-2	NA	CASSWDPKRGGYTF	TGCGCCAGCAGCTGGGACCCGAAGAGGGGGGGCTACACCTTC
TRBV30	NA	TRBJ1-5	NA	CAWLQGRSNQPQHF	TGTGCCTGGCTTCAAGGTCGTAGCAATCAGCCCCAGCATTTT
TRBV27	NA	TRBJ2-2	NA	CASSLSGELFF	TGTGCCAGCAGTTTATCCGGGGAGCTGTTTTTT
TRBV5-4	NA	TRBJ2-2	TRBD1	CAGSRGQGHTGELFF	TGTGCCGGCAGCCGAGGACAGGGGCACACCGGGGAGCTGTTTTTT
TRBV28	NA	TRBJ1-5	NA	CASKDTTSNQPQHF	TGTGCCAGCAAGGATACTACCTCTAATCAGCCCCAGCATTTT
TRBV5-6	NA	TRBJ2-1	NA	CASSLYSGSYNEQFF	TGTGCCAGCAGCTTGTATTCTGGATCCTACAATGAGCAGTTCTTC
TRBV28	NA	TRBJ1-1	NA	CASSLVVLNEAFF	TGTGCCAGCAGTTTAGTCGTCCTGAATGAAGCTTTCTTT
TRBV11-2	NA	TRBJ2-5	TRBD2	CASSPVRGVQETQYF	TGTGCCAGCAGCCCCGTCCGGGGGGTCCAAGAGACCCAGTACTTC
TRBV28	few	TRBJ2-7	NA	CASSFRPGGTSRYEQYF	TGTGCCAGCAGTTTTCGCCCAGGAGGGACATCCCGCTACGAGCAGTACTTC
TRBV7-2	few	TRBJ2-7	NA	CASSPGPSAGEQYF	TGTGCCAGCAGCCCCGGGCCCTCGGCAGGCGAGCAGTACTTC
TRBV6-5	NA	TRBJ1-2	NA	CASRPAYYGYTF	TGTGCCAGCAGACCGGCTTACTATGGCTACACCTTC
TRBV15	NA	TRBJ2-5	TRBD1	CATSGQGMRETQYF	TGTGCCACCTCGGGACAGGGGATGAGAGAGACCCAGTACTTC
TRBV10-3	many	TRBJ2-5	NA	CAISERSQETQYF	TGTGCCATCAGTGAGCGGTCTCAAGAGACCCAGTACTTC
TRBV6-1	NA	TRBJ2-1	NA	CASSVSGGGYNEQFF	TGTGCCAGCAGTGTATCGGGTGGGGGCTACAATGAGCAGTTCTTC
TRBV14	NA	TRBJ1-1	NA	CASSPNLPQQAFF	TGTGCCAGCAGCCCCAACCTTCCGCAGCAAGCTTTCTTT